This entry is about one T cell receptor beta chain. V was pared by 0 bases and J by 3 bases, with 9 bases of the junction left unmatched. There are 17 residues in the CDR3. CDR1 is MGHRA and CDR2 is YSYEKL in the germline V gene. The data were taken from a study of control samples from healthy donors and cancer patients. Sequenced by immunoSEQ multiplex PCR; TCRdb stores in-frame clones only, minus some. The data hold about 250,000 clones, with approximately 80% observed a single time. This sequence was found in a woman aged 55-70 years with lung cancer. The sequenced material came from PBMCs. V is TRBV4-1 and J is TRBJ2-3, with TRBD1 identical over 7 bases. This CDR3 is CASSQDAGTVKTDTQYF. The CDR3, as DNA: TGCGCCAGCAGCCAAGATGCCGGGACAGTTAAGACAGATACGCAGTATTTT.